One sample yielded the 7 T cell receptor beta chains listed below, sequenced in a study of human T cells and chemical hapten exposure. MiXCR, applied by TCRdb to the RACE reads, yields one record per CDR3 protein. This table holds 150,000 to 200,000 distinct CDR3 sequences, about 14% found once. The time point was: patch test 1, 2 weeks after DPC sensitization. The treatment here: therapeutic diphenylcyclopropenone sensitization with weekly scalp DPC. The specimen comprised whole blood, sampled in connection with sensitization to the hapten diphenylcyclopropenone (DPC). The receptor source for this set is a woman aged 30 to 39 with alopecia areata. Some clones in this sample may be carry-over from other donors' samples.

The chain uses TRBV12-3 or TRBV12-4 and TRBJ1-2; 7 nucleotides agree with TRBD1. The length of the CDR3 is 15 residues. V lost 1 base and J lost 7; bases outside the gene matches: 9. DNA of the CDR3: TGTGCCAGCAGTTTAGTCGTCAGGGGGAAAGGTGGCTACACCTTC. It translates to CASSLVVRGKGGYTF.

The chain recombines TRBV7-8 with TRBJ2-1; a weak D match, TRBD2 (5 bases). The CDR3 spans 14 residues. The V end was cut by 3 bases, the J end by 2 bases, with 8 bases between. Per germline, CDR1 SGHVS and CDR2 FQNEAQ. The CDR3 DNA reads as TGTGCCAGCAGCTTTCCCGGGACCTACAATGAGCAGTTCTTC. Amino acids: CASSFPGTYNEQFF.

Many counts were recorded for this clonotype. The V and J genes are TRBV7-3 and TRBJ2-3; 8 positions agree with TRBD2. Germline CDR1 SGHTA, CDR2 FQGTGA. The V segment lost 5 bases and the J segment 2 bases; nucleotides outside the gene matches: 3. The CDR3 is 14 residues long. The CDR3 is CASSKTSATDTQYF. The DNA for the CDR3 is TGTGCCAGCAGCAAGACTAGCGCCACAGATACGCAGTATTTT.

The CDR3 DNA reads TGTGCCAGCACCGTTGACAGGGGGAATCAGCCCCAGCATTTT. Protein product: CASTVDRGNQPQHF. The V call is TRBV7-2, the J call TRBJ1-5, with 9 bases lining up with TRBD1. The CDR3 spans 14 residues. V shed 7 bases and J 4 bases; nucleotides not matched to a gene: 5. Germline lookup yields CDR1 SGHTA and CDR2 FQGNSA.

This clonotype was counted ten times or more. This chain links TRBV7-2 with TRBJ2-7; TRBD1 matches at 7 bases. With 3 bases clipped from V and 3 bases from J, the junction kept 11 bases outside the gene matches. Germline CDR1 SGHTA, CDR2 FQGNSA. The CDR3 covers 16 residues. The CDR3 sequence is CASSFAAGAGGYEQYF. Here the CDR3 DNA reads TGTGCCAGCAGCTTCGCGGCAGGGGCAGGGGGCTACGAGCAGTACTTC. The full variable domain, its missing parts supplied by reference TRBV7-2 and TRBJ2-7, is GAGVSQSPSNKVTEKGKDVELRCDPISGHTALYWYRQSLGQGLEFLIYFQGNSAPDKSGLPSDRFSAERTGGSVSTLTIQRTQQEDSAVYLCASSFAAGAGGYEQYFGPGTRLTVT.

Only a few counts were recorded for this clonotype. The rearrangement uses TRBV18 and TRBJ2-2; D ambiguous. V was clipped by 7 bases and J by 0 bases, with 12 bases between them. This CDR3 has 15 amino acids. Germline CDR1 and CDR2: KGHSH and LQKENI. CDR3 coding DNA: TGTGCCAGCTTCAATCTTAGACCGAACACCGGGGAGCTGTTTTTT. As protein: CASFNLRPNTGELFF.

V is TRBV11-2 and J is TRBJ1-6, with 7 bases lining up with TRBD1. This CDR3 region has 15 residues. The J segment lost 7 bases and the V segment lost 5 bases, leaving 8 bases of the junction unmatched. Germline V gene data show CDR1 as SGHAT and CDR2 as FQNNGV. CDR3 coding DNA: TGTGCCAGCAGCGCGCGACAGGGCCACAATTCACCCCTCCACTTT. Translating it yields CASSARQGHNSPLHF.